Listed below are T cell receptor beta chains from one sample, sequenced in a study of T cell clones after liver transplantation. Data came from immunoSEQ multiplex PCR; TCRdb stores just in-frame clones and leaves some out. The table has about 33,000 clones, about 95% seen once. This material consisted of CD8+ T cells from blood, taken 12 months after liver transplant. The receptors shown here come from a human patient who received a liver transplant. The T cells may come from the graft donor. Each CDR3 is given with its conserved first and last residue. A D gene is named only where the DNA matches it firmly. Expanded clones are given a class, and other clones once, few, many or no size at all.

V gene: TRBV30; clone size: .; D gene: TRBD1; J gene: TRBJ2-7; CDR3 protein: CAWTPGQGNYEQYF; CDR3 DNA: TGTGCCTGGACACCGGGACAGGGGAACTACGAGCAGTACTTC
V gene: TRBV2; clone size: once; D gene: .; J gene: TRBJ2-7; CDR3 protein: CASQGSDEQYF; CDR3 DNA: TGTGCCAGCCAGGGGTCTGACGAGCAGTACTTC
V gene: TRBV5-1; clone size: few; D gene: .; J gene: TRBJ2-7; CDR3 protein: CASSLDQGLSSYEQYF; CDR3 DNA: TGCGCCAGCAGCTTAGACCAAGGCCTAAGCTCCTACGAGCAGTACTTC
V gene: TRBV7-9; clone size: .; D gene: TRBD1; J gene: TRBJ1-2; CDR3 protein: CASSLTGGNYGYTF; CDR3 DNA: TGTGCCAGCAGCTTAACAGGGGGAAACTATGGCTACACCTTC
V gene: TRBV27; clone size: .; D gene: .; J gene: TRBJ2-7; CDR3 protein: CASSPRLDYEQYF; CDR3 DNA: TGTGCCAGCAGTCCACGATTGGACTACGAGCAGTACTTC
V gene: TRBV7-9; clone size: .; D gene: .; J gene: TRBJ1-2; CDR3 protein: CASSPRQNRYGYTF; CDR3 DNA: TGTGCCAGCAGCCCTAGACAGAACCGCTATGGCTACACCTTC
V gene: TRBV7-9; clone size: .; D gene: .; J gene: TRBJ2-1; CDR3 protein: CASSLLSGPHNEQFF; CDR3 DNA: TGTGCCAGCAGCTTATTGTCGGGTCCCCACAATGAGCAGTTCTTC
V gene: TRBV6-5; clone size: .; D gene: .; J gene: TRBJ1-1; CDR3 protein: CATRVSTEAFF; CDR3 DNA: TGTGCCACCCGGGTTTCCACTGAAGCTTTCTTT
V gene: TRBV27; clone size: .; D gene: .; J gene: TRBJ1-1; CDR3 protein: CASSFLSGSHTEAFF; CDR3 DNA: TGTGCCAGCAGTTTTCTCTCCGGGAGCCACACTGAAGCTTTCTTT
V gene: TRBV19; clone size: .; D gene: .; J gene: TRBJ2-7; CDR3 protein: CASSITRTDYEQYF; CDR3 DNA: TGTGCCAGTAGTATAACCCGGACAGATTACGAGCAGTACTTC
V gene: TRBV7-8; clone size: .; D gene: .; J gene: TRBJ2-5; CDR3 protein: CASSLKSSLDLLFETQYF; CDR3 DNA: TGTGCCAGCAGCTTAAAGTCATCACTAGATCTTTTATTTGAGACCCAGTACTTC
V gene: TRBV2; clone size: .; D gene: .; J gene: TRBJ2-7; CDR3 protein: CASSEARGEQYF; CDR3 DNA: TGTGCCAGCAGTGAAGCTCGGGGCGAGCAGTACTTC
V gene: TRBV6-1; clone size: .; D gene: TRBD1; J gene: TRBJ1-1; CDR3 protein: CASSQTGGNTEAFF; CDR3 DNA: TGTGCCAGCAGTCAAACAGGGGGCAACACTGAAGCTTTCTTT
V gene: TRBV14; clone size: .; D gene: TRBD2; J gene: TRBJ2-2; CDR3 protein: CASSQTGTSTGELFF; CDR3 DNA: TGTGCCAGCAGCCAGACCGGGACTAGCACCGGGGAGCTGTTTTTT
V gene: TRBV9; clone size: .; D gene: .; J gene: TRBJ2-7; CDR3 protein: CASSPGQSGYEQYF; CDR3 DNA: TGTGCCAGCAGCCCGGGGCAGTCTGGCTACGAGCAGTACTTC
V gene: TRBV28; clone size: .; D gene: .; J gene: TRBJ2-7; CDR3 protein: CASRTATGTETSYEQYF; CDR3 DNA: TGTGCCAGCAGAACTGCAACCGGGACGGAGACATCCTACGAGCAGTACTTC
V gene: TRBV27; clone size: .; D gene: TRBD2; J gene: TRBJ2-4; CDR3 protein: CASSPSGRVFHPKNIQYF; CDR3 DNA: TGTGCCAGCAGTCCTAGCGGGAGGGTCTTTCACCCCAAAAACATTCAGTACTTC
V gene: TRBV27; clone size: .; D gene: .; J gene: TRBJ1-1; CDR3 protein: CASSSSNTEAFF; CDR3 DNA: .
V gene: TRBV10-2; clone size: .; D gene: TRBD1; J gene: TRBJ1-5; CDR3 protein: CASSEFSGTGYNQPQHF; CDR3 DNA: TGCGCCAGCAGTGAGTTTTCCGGGACAGGGTACAATCAGCCCCAGCATTTT
V gene: TRBV7-9; clone size: .; D gene: TRBD2; J gene: TRBJ2-7; CDR3 protein: CASSAGLAHYEQYF; CDR3 DNA: TGTGCCAGCAGCGCAGGACTAGCCCACTACGAGCAGTACTTC
V gene: TRBV27; clone size: .; D gene: .; J gene: TRBJ2-7; CDR3 protein: CASSLRGAGFYEQYF; CDR3 DNA: TGTGCCAGCAGCCTGAGAGGGGCAGGGTTCTACGAGCAGTACTTC
V gene: TRBV27; clone size: .; D gene: .; J gene: TRBJ2-5; CDR3 protein: CASSLYYQETQYF; CDR3 DNA: TGTGCCAGCAGTTTATACTACCAAGAGACCCAGTACTTC
V gene: TRBV28; clone size: .; D gene: TRBD1; J gene: TRBJ2-2; CDR3 protein: CASRDRGQAGELFF; CDR3 DNA: TGTGCCAGCAGGGACAGGGGGCAAGCCGGGGAGCTGTTTTTT
V gene: TRBV6-5; clone size: .; D gene: TRBD2; J gene: TRBJ2-1; CDR3 protein: CASSPLSGAYNEQFF; CDR3 DNA: TGTGCCAGCAGTCCCCTGAGCGGGGCTTACAATGAGCAGTTCTTC
V gene: TRBV19; clone size: .; D gene: .; J gene: TRBJ2-7; CDR3 protein: CASSMTLQWSSYEQYF; CDR3 DNA: TGTGCCAGTAGTATGACCCTACAGTGGAGCTCCTACGAGCAGTACTTC
V gene: TRBV6-1; clone size: .; D gene: TRBD1; J gene: TRBJ2-5; CDR3 protein: CASRRDRALGETQYF; CDR3 DNA: TGTGCCAGCAGGAGGGACAGGGCCCTCGGGGAGACCCAGTACTTC
V gene: TRBV7-6; clone size: .; D gene: .; J gene: TRBJ2-1; CDR3 protein: CASSLIGGESSYNEQFF; CDR3 DNA: TGTGCCAGCAGCCTTATAGGGGGGGAGAGCTCCTACAATGAGCAGTTCTTC
V gene: TRBV6-5; clone size: once; D gene: TRBD1; J gene: TRBJ1-2; CDR3 protein: CASAHEQGLPFLLSF; CDR3 DNA: TGTGCCAGCGCTCACGAACAGGGGCTCCCTTTCCTATTATCCTTC
V gene: TRBV7-7; clone size: .; D gene: TRBD1; J gene: TRBJ2-7; CDR3 protein: CASSLRQGYEQYF; CDR3 DNA: TGTGCTAGCAGCCTACGACAGGGCTACGAGCAGTACTTC
V gene: TRBV30; clone size: .; D gene: .; J gene: TRBJ2-7; CDR3 protein: CAWSGGTGTYEQYF; CDR3 DNA: TGTGCCTGGAGCGGGGGAACAGGAACCTACGAGCAGTACTTC
V gene: TRBV4-1; clone size: .; D gene: TRBD2; J gene: TRBJ2-3; CDR3 protein: CASSLRAGGSSTDTQYF; CDR3 DNA: TGCGCCAGCAGCCTCCGTGCCGGGGGGAGTAGCACAGATACGCAGTATTTT
V gene: TRBV27; clone size: .; D gene: .; J gene: TRBJ2-7; CDR3 protein: CASSATWGRGSYEQYF; CDR3 DNA: TGTGCCAGCAGTGCAACCTGGGGCAGGGGCTCCTACGAGCAGTACTTC
V gene: TRBV27; clone size: .; D gene: .; J gene: TRBJ2-1; CDR3 protein: CASSFTLNLNEQFF; CDR3 DNA: TGTGCCAGCAGTTTTACCCTAAATTTAAATGAGCAGTTCTTC
V gene: TRBV5-6; clone size: .; D gene: .; J gene: TRBJ2-3; CDR3 protein: CASSLGGASTDTQYF; CDR3 DNA: TGTGCCAGCAGCTTGGGTGGAGCTAGCACAGATACGCAGTATTTT
V gene: TRBV9; clone size: .; D gene: .; J gene: TRBJ2-1; CDR3 protein: CASSVGGIYSEQFF; CDR3 DNA: TGTGCCAGCAGCGTAGGTGGAATTTACAGTGAGCAGTTCTTC
V gene: TRBV5-1; clone size: .; D gene: .; J gene: TRBJ1-5; CDR3 protein: CASRWAADQPQHF; CDR3 DNA: TGCGCCAGCAGGTGGGCAGCTGATCAGCCCCAGCATTTT
V gene: TRBV27; clone size: .; D gene: TRBD1; J gene: TRBJ2-7; CDR3 protein: CASSLLKPTGTYEQYF; CDR3 DNA: TGTGCCAGCAGTTTATTAAAACCGACAGGGACCTACGAGCAGTACTTC
V gene: TRBV7-8; clone size: .; D gene: .; J gene: TRBJ2-7; CDR3 protein: CASSSILLGTPAYEQYF; CDR3 DNA: TGTGCCAGCAGCTCCATCCTTCTCGGGACTCCTGCCTACGAGCAGTACTTC
V gene: TRBV27; clone size: .; D gene: TRBD2; J gene: TRBJ2-7; CDR3 protein: CASTGLAGDEQYF; CDR3 DNA: TGTGCCAGCACGGGGCTAGCGGGAGACGAGCAGTACTTC
V gene: TRBV13; clone size: .; D gene: .; J gene: TRBJ1-1; CDR3 protein: CATTEAFF; CDR3 DNA: TGTGCTACCACTGAAGCTTTCTTT
V gene: TRBV9; clone size: .; D gene: TRBD1; J gene: TRBJ2-5; CDR3 protein: CASSTARDRGGETQYF; CDR3 DNA: TGTGCCAGCAGCACAGCCCGGGACAGGGGAGGGGAGACCCAGTACTTC
V gene: TRBV7-4; clone size: .; D gene: .; J gene: TRBJ1-1; CDR3 protein: CASSLPGWTEAFF; CDR3 DNA: TGTGCCAGCAGCTTACCGGGGTGGACTGAAGCTTTCTTT
V gene: TRBV11-2; clone size: .; D gene: TRBD1; J gene: TRBJ1-1; CDR3 protein: CASSSTGGMNTEAFF; CDR3 DNA: TGTGCCAGCAGCTCGACAGGGGGCATGAACACTGAAGCTTTCTTT
V gene: TRBV15; clone size: .; D gene: .; J gene: TRBJ1-2; CDR3 protein: CATSRDDYGYTF; CDR3 DNA: TGTGCCACCAGCAGAGACGACTATGGCTACACCTTC
V gene: TRBV11-2; clone size: .; D gene: .; J gene: TRBJ2-3; CDR3 protein: CASSLDLPGTDTQYF; CDR3 DNA: TGTGCCAGCAGCTTAGATCTCCCCGGCACAGATACGCAGTATTTT
V gene: TRBV19; clone size: .; D gene: .; J gene: TRBJ2-1; CDR3 protein: CASRGTLPYNEQFF; CDR3 DNA: TGTGCCAGTAGGGGGACGCTCCCTTACAATGAGCAGTTCTTC
V gene: TRBV6-6; clone size: .; D gene: .; J gene: TRBJ2-2; CDR3 protein: CASSYSITGELFF; CDR3 DNA: TGTGCCAGCAGTTACTCCATTACCGGGGAGCTGTTTTTT
V gene: TRBV27; clone size: .; D gene: TRBD2; J gene: TRBJ2-7; CDR3 protein: CASSSGREAAYEQYF; CDR3 DNA: TGTGCCAGCAGTTCCGGCCGGGAGGCGGCCTACGAGCAGTACTTC
V gene: TRBV28; clone size: .; D gene: .; J gene: TRBJ2-3; CDR3 protein: CASSLRTDTQYF; CDR3 DNA: TGTGCCAGCAGTTTGCGAACAGATACGCAGTATTTT
V gene: TRBV4-3; clone size: .; D gene: TRBD2; J gene: TRBJ2-2; CDR3 protein: CASSQLAGGEPGELFF; CDR3 DNA: TGCGCCAGCAGCCAACTAGCGGGAGGAGAGCCCGGGGAGCTGTTTTTT
V gene: TRBV27; clone size: .; D gene: .; J gene: TRBJ1-1; CDR3 protein: CASTFVGRGLNTEAFF; CDR3 DNA: TGTGCCAGCACTTTCGTGGGGCGGGGCTTGAACACTGAAGCTTTCTTT
V gene: TRBV5-5; clone size: .; D gene: .; J gene: TRBJ2-3; CDR3 protein: CASSLTGPDTQYF; CDR3 DNA: TGTGCCAGCAGCTTGACAGGGCCTGATACGCAGTATTTT
V gene: TRBV11-2; clone size: .; D gene: TRBD1; J gene: TRBJ2-7; CDR3 protein: CASSLRTGEFYEQYF; CDR3 DNA: TGTGCCAGCAGCTTAAGGACAGGGGAGTTCTACGAGCAGTACTTC
V gene: TRBV7-9; clone size: once; D gene: TRBD1; J gene: TRBJ2-2; CDR3 protein: CASSFSQGAGELFF; CDR3 DNA: TGTGCCAGCAGCTTTTCACAGGGGGCCGGGGAGCTGTTTTTT
V gene: TRBV27; clone size: .; D gene: .; J gene: TRBJ1-2; CDR3 protein: CASSLDPGAYGYTF; CDR3 DNA: TGTGCCAGCAGTTTAGATCCAGGAGCCTATGGCTACACCTTC